Reported below is one TCR beta chain. The antigen is not known. Trimming removed 5 bases from V and 4 bases from J, with 9 bases in between. CDR3 length: 12 amino acids. The data are from a study of T-cell memory formation after mild COVID-19. Regarding the study as a whole: Some clones that responded were present in memory (sampled pre-infection), which suggests cross-reactive memory joined.

TCRdb reprocessed the 5' RACE reads via MiXCR and lists one record per CDR3 protein. This sample has 550,000 to 700,000 distinct CDR3 sequences; roughly 18% occur once, and the top ten carry about 12%. The sample comprised PBMCs or a T cell subset sorted from them (not recorded which). This chain connects TRBV12-3 or TRBV12-4 to TRBJ2-7; no clear D gene. The sequence came from an adult woman who had mild COVID-19 (a few samples of this study predate the infection). Cell type and time point are not known. The chain's CDR3 is CASSPVLYEQYF. The CDR3 region has the DNA TGTGCCAGCAGTCCAGTCCTTTACGAGCAGTACTTC.